This T cell receptor beta chain was documented in a study of T cells in Graves' hyperthyroidism and ophthalmopathy. Overall study results and limits: Blood also carried most thyroid clonotypes expanded above 0.001.

It was RNA transcripts that yielded the amplified TCR beta CDR3 regions. First-round RT-PCR targeting the TCR CDR3 was performed with the HTBI primer set. MiXCR, applied by TCRdb to the multiplex PCR reads, yields one record per CDR3 protein. The data contain around 380,000 distinct CDR3 sequences, roughly 14% of them singletons. CDR3 length: 16 amino acids. V lost 5 bases, J lost 7 bases, and 7 bases stayed unmatched. Worth noting for this clonotype: Its specificity is not known.

The sequence came from a man younger than 45 with Graves' hyperthyroidism that later progressed to Graves' ophthalmopathy. The chain has TRBV12-3 or TRBV12-4 and TRBJ2-1, with 14 bases that match TRBD2. Material for sequencing was blood. CDR3 region: CASSPSGLAGVNEQFF. The CDR3 nucleotides read TGTGCCAGCAGTCCCTCGGGACTAGCGGGGGTTAATGAGCAGTTCTTC.